This T cell receptor beta chain originates from a study of T cells in Graves' hyperthyroidism and ophthalmopathy (dated by TCRdb to about 2019). For context, the study as a whole: Peripheral blood was sampled at the time of initial diagnosis, prior to any treatment. The paper reports TCR Vbeta CDR3 sequencing of roughly 140 peripheral blood samples: around 41 ophthalmopathy, some 80 hyperthyroidism and some 17 progressor patients. A discovery cohort of about a hundred patients, approximately 45 with Graves' ophthalmopathy and 55 to 60 with stable Graves' hyperthyroidism, was used to find distinguishing TCR V-J signatures. After blood sampling, hyperthyroidism patients were treated with methimazole at a starting dose of 30 mg daily, and ophthalmopathy patients were treated with high-dose intravenous methylprednisolone. Thyroid tissue and blood T-cell repertoires from about 6 Graves' hyperthyroidism patients were also compared in the study. The approximately 97 discovery patients were randomly divided into training and test sets at a 7:3 ratio. Prospective prediction of ophthalmopathy was tested in an independent validation cohort consisting of 18 to 20 hyperthyroidism patients and more than 15 patients who later progressed to ophthalmopathy. The paper as a whole reports these results and caveats: In validation, progression to ophthalmopathy was predicted by the model with roughly 71% sensitivity and 72% to 80% specificity, a median of roughly 6.4 months before onset. A model built on a 13 V-J signature distinguished ophthalmopathy from stable hyperthyroidism, reaching about 88% sensitivity and around 81% specificity in cross-validation and 80%/75% in testing. No statistical method was used to fix the sample size in advance, and group allocation was not hidden from the investigators. Most expanded thyroid clonotypes (frequency above 0.001) were also detected in blood, a finding suggesting that blood repertoires may reflect thyroid immune responses.

On this clonotype: Its antigen remains unidentified. A much larger clone lies a single base off, so this may be a read error.

The TCR beta CDR3 regions were amplified from the RNA transcripts. The TCR CDR3 was subjected to a first round of RT-PCR using the HTBI primer set and the Qiagen OneStep RT-PCR kit. Libraries were constructed in a second round of multiplex PCR, after which size selection and purification were performed. Libraries were sequenced paired-end with 100 bp reads on an Illumina HiSeq2000. The paper's processing steps were these. SOAPnuke was used to process the raw data, with reads discarded if the reads contained adapters or uncalled bases, had a mean Phred below 15, or lacked an exact constant-primer or identifier match. High-quality paired reads were merged with COPE v1.2.5, and unique nucleotide sequences were defined as clonotypes. Clonotypes were aligned to IMGT TRBV, TRBD and TRBJ reference segments using MiTCR v1.1. Only V-J combinations with frequency above 0.0001, covering about 99% of repertoires, were analysed. The TCS score was defined as F50 (clonal expansion) divided by E x V (chaos), with BLOSUM62-based TCRdist calculated between CDR3 peptides within each V-J. Welch's t-statistics and random forest reduced fewer than 550 V-J features to about 12, which were used in a naive Bayes classifier (R e1071). The public reads were quality trimmed at Q25 with fastp and then assembled into clones with MiXCR by TCRdb, keeping productive beta chains. All rows with the same CDR3 protein become a single entry with the most common DNA and genes. The V and J calls here are based on TCRdb, not the publication. This sample comprises around 600,000 distinct CDR3 sequences, 15% to 20% of them detected only once. The top ten clones comprise roughly 3.4% of the sample.

In the ophthalmopathy patients, disease was moderately to severely active, with a Clinical Activity Score of 3 or more, a NOSPECS grade of 4 or more, and a duration of less than 3 months. Any patient with an uncontrolled infection, another autoimmune disease, pregnancy or lactation was excluded. Diagnoses relied on clinical symptoms, serum thyroxine and TRAb, thyroid ultrasound and orbital computed tomography. PBMCs were isolated from about 10 ml of fresh peripheral blood by Ficoll-Paque density gradient centrifugation. Total RNA was extracted using Trizol reagent, and RNA quality was assessed on an Agilent 2100 Bioanalyzer. This receptor was identified in a woman aged 40 to 50 with Graves' ophthalmopathy. Sequencing was carried out using blood.

The nucleotide sequence is given as TGTGCCAGCAGCCTTATGGCCGGGGGGCTGTTTTTT. Translation gives CASSLMAGGLFF. Recombination joined TRBV3-1 with TRBJ2-2; TRBD2 is perhaps the D gene, given 6 matching bases. The CDR3 sequence holds 12 residues, the cysteine and phenylalanine included. The read is trimmed to its CDR3 DNA, 36 bases read in frame from base 1. CDR1 LGHDT and CDR2 YNNKEL were looked up in the germline V gene (reference sequence).